This TCR beta chain was recovered during a study of blood T cell repertoires in COVID-19 (dated by TCRdb to 2018 to 2021). Looking at the study overall: Samples covering the acute and convalescent phases of COVID-19 were provided by collaborators in the United States, Italy and Spain. The prospective study material was composed of cDNA or gDNA derived from T cells, B-cell-depleted T cells, or PBMCs. The dataset comprised deeply sampled blood TCRbeta repertoires from subjects exposed to, actively infected with, or recovered from COVID-19. Where available, HLA class I and class II types were taken from metadata supplied by the sample provider and were not determined by assay-based typing. The repertoires were released in a freely available public database intended as a resource for research on the immune response to SARS-CoV-2. A de-identified subject ID, COVID-19 status, age in years and sex were almost always included in the sample metadata. Samples came from the ongoing ImmuneRACE study (first 160 participants) plus 1,254 subjects from 6 global collaborators.

Study-wide findings and limitations: The quantity of clinical and demographic metadata differed by source and by participant and was supplied without curation.

One collaborating source in Seattle enrolled patients during active infection and followed them longitudinally through the course of disease. Whole blood was collected in K2EDTA tubes by collaborating institutions according to the institutions' own protocols. For TCRbeta analysis, collaborators shipped samples as frozen whole blood, isolated PBMCs, or DNA extracted from either of those sample types. On this clone: What antigen it recognizes has not been identified. A read error may account for a junction end that differs from germline.

TCRbeta CDR3 regions were amplified from genomic DNA by means of the immunoSEQ Assay, a bias-controlled multiplex PCR. The paper's processing steps were these. Nucleated cell counts per sample were estimated from amplification of reference gene primers within the assay. To quantify the absolute abundance of each unique TCRbeta CDR3 rearrangement, sequence reads were collapsed and filtered. Productive Simpson clonality was computed per sample as the square root of Simpson's diversity index over productive rearrangements. In TCRdb, the immuneACCESS table is reduced to in-frame sequences with V and J assigned. These tables do not hold every clone; where another copy was compared, an unresolved V gene accounts for under half, and the others remain unexplained. Clone size and V and J calls were adopted from that table, with D and trimming inferred from the DNA. This sample comprises fewer than 300,000 clones, over 75% of them detected only once. The ten largest clones add up to 0.87% of the sample.

The CDR3 spans 13 residues, from the cysteine through the phenylalanine. Of all the DNA, just the CDR3 is kept, 39 bases in frame from base 1. Per the germline V gene (reference sequence), SSHAT is the CDR1 and FNYEAQ is the CDR2. The rearranged chain carries TRBV7-7 and TRBJ1-1; TRBD1 might be the D gene, on 6 matching bases. This clonotype was sampled from a human donor with COVID-19, enrolled during active disease. The donor label of this sample is uncertain. Material for sequencing was peripheral blood. The CDR3 region reads CASSSGTSTEAFF. The bases are TGTGCTAGCAGCTCCGGGACAAGCACTGAAGCTTTCTTT.